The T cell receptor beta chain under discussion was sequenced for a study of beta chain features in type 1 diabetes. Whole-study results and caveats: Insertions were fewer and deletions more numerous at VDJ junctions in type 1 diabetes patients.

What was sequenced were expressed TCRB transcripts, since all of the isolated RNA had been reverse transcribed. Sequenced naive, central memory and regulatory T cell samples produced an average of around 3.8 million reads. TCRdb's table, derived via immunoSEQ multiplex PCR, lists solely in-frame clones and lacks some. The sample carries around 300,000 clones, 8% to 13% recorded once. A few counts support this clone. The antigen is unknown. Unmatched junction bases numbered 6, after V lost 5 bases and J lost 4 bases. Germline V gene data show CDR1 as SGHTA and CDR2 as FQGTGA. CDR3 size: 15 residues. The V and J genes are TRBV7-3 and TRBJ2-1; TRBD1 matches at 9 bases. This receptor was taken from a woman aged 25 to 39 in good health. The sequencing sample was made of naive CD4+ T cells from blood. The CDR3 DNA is TGTGCCAGCAGCCGGACAGGGGTCTCGTACAATGAGCAGTTCTTC. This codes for CASSRTGVSYNEQFF.